This T cell receptor (beta chain) was sequenced for a study of blood T cell repertoires in COVID-19. At the level of the study: T cells, B-cell-depleted T cells, or PBMCs provided the cDNA or gDNA that served as material.

Losses at the gene ends were 4 bases for V and 7 bases for J; bases not matched to a gene: 10. The CDR3 is 14 amino acids. The germline V gene encodes CDR1 MNHNY and CDR2 SVGAGI (reference sequence). In the source study's methods: Counts of nucleated cells, estimated from reference gene primer amplification, were obtained. TCRdb keeps only in-frame clones here, not all; method: immunoSEQ multiplex PCR. The DNA was the basis for D and trimming; V, J and clone size are from that table. The sample consists of about 140,000 clones, 65% to 90% of them appearing once. What was sequenced was peripheral blood. The clonotype comes from a man aged 55-75 years with active or convalescent COVID-19. The chain links TRBV6-6 to TRBJ2-7, with TRBD2 matching over 7 bases. In nucleotides, the CDR3 is TGTGCCAGCAGTTGGAACACCGGGACTAATGAGCAGTACTTC. Encoded protein: CASSWNTGTNEQYF.